The 10 T cell receptor beta chains in this list originate from one sample, sequenced in a study of T cells in Graves' hyperthyroidism and ophthalmopathy. TCR beta CDR3 region amplification was performed from RNA transcripts. The TCR CDR3 was amplified in a first-round RT-PCR using the HTBI primer set. TCRdb itself ran the multiplex PCR reads through MiXCR, one entry per CDR3 protein. The repertoire holds 690,000 or so distinct CDR3 sequences, about 17% seen once, with approximately 15% in the top ten. Sequenced sample: blood. The receptor source for this set is a woman between 45 and 60 years old with Graves' hyperthyroidism that later progressed to Graves' ophthalmopathy.

Concerning this clonotype: A much larger clone is a single base away; this may be a read error. In this CDR3 the conserved last residue, phenylalanine or tryptophan, is missing, so a read error is likely. The chain uses TRBV20-1 and TRBJ2-5, with D maybe TRBD2 (7 bases). The CDR3 covers 14 residues. Germline values: CDR1 DFQATT, CDR2 SNEGSKA (reference sequence). The germline V and J ends were trimmed by 1 base and 7 bases, with 16 bases remaining between them. The CDR3, as DNA: TGCAGTGCTAGAGCGTTGGCGGGGGCAACGACCCAGTACCTC. Translating it yields CSARALAGATTQYL.

This clonotype was seen many times. The V and J genes are TRBV7-3 and TRBJ2-3, with 7 nucleotides matching TRBD2. CDR1 SGHTA and CDR2 FQGTGA come from the germline V gene. Losses at the gene ends were 3 bases for V and 3 bases for J; bases not matched to a gene: 6. The CDR3 is 15 amino acids. Here the CDR3 DNA reads TGTGCCAGCAGCTTGGACGGGGGGATGACAGATACGCAGTATTTT. The encoded protein is CASSLDGGMTDTQYF. Full variable domain (outside the CDR3, taken from reference TRBV7-3 and TRBJ2-3): GAGVSQTPSNKVTEKGKYVELRCDPISGHTALYWYRQSLGQGPEFLIYFQGTGAADDSGLPNDRFFAVRPEGSVSTLKIQRTERGDSAVYLCASSLDGGMTDTQYFGPGTRLTVL.

V gene TRBV5-4 combines with J gene TRBJ2-3; 15 bases are shared with TRBD2. The CDR3 is made up of 16 amino acids. Per germline, CDR1 SGHNT and CDR2 YYREEE (reference sequence). V was pared by 5 bases and J by 4 bases, with 5 bases of the junction left unmatched. CDR3 DNA: TGTGCCAGCAGTACGGGACTAGCGGGGGGCTCAGATACGCAGTATTTT. Translation gives CASSTGLAGGSDTQYF.

This clonotype has only a few counts. CDR3 amino acids: CASSPQGGYGEKLFF. The DNA for the CDR3 is TGTGCCAGCAGCCCACAGGGAGGTTATGGAGAAAAACTGTTTTTT. The rearrangement links TRBV3-1 to TRBJ1-4; D is possibly TRBD1 (6 bases). This CDR3 region has 15 residues. CDR1 LGHDT and CDR2 YNNKEL come from the germline V gene (reference sequence). V lost 4 bases, J lost 8 bases, and 17 bases lay in between.

In this sample, this clonotype turned up a few times. The chain combines TRBV11-2 with TRBJ1-6; 10 bases agree with TRBD1. This CDR3 spans 18 amino acids. V lost 6 bases and J lost 7; bases outside the gene matches: 15. Germline lookup yields CDR1 SGHAT and CDR2 FQNNGV. The CDR3 bases are TGTGCCAGCAGGGGGACAGGGGCCATTTATTTATCGAATTCACCCCTCCACTTT. Protein sequence: CASRGTGAIYLSNSPLHF.

This clonotype was counted many times. The chain links TRBV18 to TRBJ2-1; TRBD2 matches 8 bases. V trimming: 3 bases; J trimming: 3 bases; junction bases outside the gene matches: 10. The CDR3 extends over 17 amino acids. CDR1 is KGHSH and CDR2 is LQKENI in the germline V gene. The CDR3 DNA reads TGTGCCAGCTCACCTGACAGGTTACTAGCGGACTACAATGAGCAGTTCTTC. This sequence encodes CASSPDRLLADYNEQFF.

This clonotype was found a few times. The gene calls are TRBV6-1 and TRBJ1-1; D might be TRBD1 (5 bases). V was clipped by 2 bases and J by 2 bases, with 12 bases between them. The CDR3 is made up of 15 amino acids. Germline values: CDR1 MNHNS, CDR2 SASEGT. The CDR3 bases are TGTGCCAGCAGTGAAAACGTGGGGCTAAACACTGAAGCTTTCTTT. Translated: CASSENVGLNTEAFF.

V and J are TRBV19 and TRBJ2-1; 12 bases agree with TRBD2. J was trimmed by 6 bases and V by 4 bases; bases with no gene match: 10. The CDR3 consists of 17 residues. Germline CDR1 reads LNHDA; CDR2 reads SQIVND (reference sequence). CDR3 sequence reads: CASSRRTSGARGNEQFF. CDR3 coding DNA: TGTGCCAGTAGTAGGAGGACTAGCGGGGCAAGGGGCAATGAGCAGTTCTTC.

This clonotype was found many times. Written as DNA, the CDR3 is TGTGCCAGCAGCCCAGCGGGTGGGTACTATGGCTACACCTTC. Its protein is CASSPAGGYYGYTF. The rearrangement uses TRBV3-1 and TRBJ1-2; D unresolved. The CDR3 sequence is 14 residues long. Trimming took off 4 bases at V and 3 bases at J, with 12 bases between the two ends. In germline, CDR1 is LGHDT, CDR2 YNNKEL (reference sequence).

The table lists this clonotype with a few counts. The rearrangement joins TRBV7-3 to TRBJ1-6, with 7 bases that match TRBD1. This CDR3 contains 14 residues. The germline V gene encodes CDR1 SGHTA and CDR2 FQGTGA. The ends lost 4 bases at V and 10 bases at J; junction bases unmatched: 7. In nucleotides, the CDR3 is TGTGCCAGCAGCTCTTTAGGGGGCTCATCACCCCTCCACTTT. It translates to CASSSLGGSSPLHF.